This TCR beta chain comes out of a study of blood T cells in healthy people across ages (dated by TCRdb to 2014 to 2015). Describing the broader study: In model experiments, template switching captured about one uniquely barcoded TCR beta cDNA molecule for every two T cells. Age-related changes in TCR beta repertoire diversity were measured in the study by deep sequencing normalized with unique cDNA molecular identifiers. The donors were split into four age groups: young (average about 15 years), middle-aged (nearly 40), aged (roughly 60) and long-lived (over 75). To avoid experimental bias, donors of different ages were randomly spread across the sequencing lanes. For two donors (one aged 18 to 29 and one aged 80 or older), the study analyzed two additional independent replicas of 1 million unique cDNA reads from the same blood draw. Study-wide findings and limitations: The percentage of naive T cells measured by flow cytometry correlated strongly with observed TCR beta diversity. The CMV infection status of donors was not known, potentially confounding age-related changes in expanded clonotypes. Estimates of total diversity from one million sequenced T cells were regarded as lower bounds and underestimates. Observed TCR beta diversity per million T cells fell roughly linearly with age, and a significant reduction was already apparent by age roughly 40. Bulk unsorted PBMC profiling prevented conclusive comparison of naive and antigen-experienced compartments. Compared with the aged group, the long-lived group had more naive CD4+ T cells, fewer expanded clones and increased TCR diversity, suggesting age selection.

V lost 1 base and J lost 0 bases; the stretch between them is 13 bases long. Via the germline V gene, CDR1 is MGHRA and CDR2 YSYEKL. From cysteine to phenylalanine, the CDR3 is 17 amino acids long. The CDR3 DNA has 51 bases and is translated from base 1. The donors were a few dozen Caucasian individuals from Russia, aged roughly 6 to 100 years, who were systemically healthy. Approximately 10 milliliters of peripheral blood were collected from each donor into EDTA-treated Vacutainer tubes. PBMCs were isolated by Ficoll-Paque density-gradient centrifugation, with at least 6 million obtained per sample. Trizol reagent was used to extract total RNA from the PBMCs, yielding at least 5 micrograms per sample. The percentages of naive CD45RAhigh/CD27high T cells were determined by flow cytometry on a PBMC aliquot from every donor. Only a few counts were recorded for this clonotype. No antigen is known for it. No qualities accompany the bases; no much larger clone lies one base away.

Library creation used 5' RACE. Sequencing took place on an Illumina HiSeq 2500. A second PCR of about 7 to 12 cycles was run with a J-beta primer mix and a sample-barcoded 5' primer. A unique molecular identifier was introduced onto each TCR beta cDNA molecule by a template-switch 5' adaptor carrying 12 random nucleotides. Each sample yielded at least 2.5 million CDR3-containing paired-end reads. The Mint cDNA synthesis kit, primed by a TRBC-specific oligonucleotide, was used to synthesize first-strand cDNA from all RNA. Following uracil-DNA glycosylase treatment, a first 18-cycle PCR with universal primers M1SS and BC2_uni_R was performed on all cDNA. Per the original workflow: Normalization of each sample was performed by random selection of 1 million high-quality reads, each carrying a distinct molecular identifier. Reads sharing molecular identifiers were discarded rather than binned into consensus sequences. MiTCR, with a Q25 quality threshold and the strictest error-elimination algorithm, was used for CDR3 identification, clonotype clustering and error correction. Lower-bound total TCR beta diversity was estimated with a nonparametric unseen species model using Euler transformation. TCRdb took the public reads, trimmed them with fastp at Q25, ran MiXCR for clone calling and kept in-frame beta chains. Entries are consolidated by CDR3 protein sequence, retaining the most common genes and DNA. TCRdb's processing, not the study's, gives the V and J calls here. For this sample the table gives fewer than 950,000 distinct CDR3 sequences, of which about 34% were detected only once. Approximately 13% of the sample goes to the ten largest clones.

This receptor was taken from a man aged 18 to 29 in good health. Sequencing was performed on blood. The receptor chain draws on TRBV4-1 and TRBJ2-1, with the D call tentatively TRBD1 or TRBD2, each fitting 5 bases. The DNA sequence is given as TGCGCCAGCAGCCAAGCACGGACTGGGGGCTCCTACAATGAGCAGTTCTTC. Translation gives CASSQARTGGSYNEQFF.